These 12 T cell receptor beta chains came from one sample sequenced in a study of cytomegalovirus exposure and HLA in healthy donors. Vbeta (60) and Jbeta (13) primers were used in the PCR. Only in-frame clones appear in the TCRdb table, and some are missing; sequencing was by immunoSEQ multiplex PCR. Here the sample spans some 60,000 clones, about 83% being singletons. The sequencing sample was made of PBMCs. Every receptor here comes from a human donor in good health.

This clone is a singleton in its sample. This rearrangement joins TRBV10-1 to TRBJ2-1; D may be TRBD2 (6 bases). CDR1 is WNHNN and CDR2 is SYGVQD in the germline V gene (reference sequence). Trimming stripped 8 bases from V and 7 bases from J, with 12 bases between. The CDR3 length is 12 residues. The DNA of the CDR3 is TGCGCCAGCGGGCCGGGAGCGAATGAGCAGTTCTTC. It codes for CASGPGANEQFF.

This chain joins TRBV4-1 and TRBJ1-2; a possible D gene is TRBD1 (5 bases). The CDR3 is 14 residues long. The V end was cut by 1 base, the J end by 2 bases, with 8 bases between. Germline-derived CDR1 and CDR2 are MGHRA and YSYEKL. The CDR3 sequence: CASSQGKGNYGYTF. The CDR3, as DNA: TGCGCCAGCAGCCAAGGGAAGGGGAACTATGGCTACACCTTC.

The CDR3 DNA is TGTGCCAGCAGCCGCAGTTTGTCTAACTATGGCTACACCTTC. It encodes CASSRSLSNYGYTF. The chain combines TRBV7-9 with TRBJ1-2; no clear D. Germline V lookup: CDR1 SEHNR, CDR2 FQNEAQ (reference sequence). This CDR3 comprises 14 residues. The V end was cut by 5 bases, the J end by 0 bases, with 10 bases between.

This sequence joins TRBV7-9 and TRBJ2-2, with TRBD1 matching over 7 bases. The J segment lost 3 bases and the V segment lost 4 bases, leaving 8 bases of the junction unmatched. The CDR3 sequence is 16 residues long. CDR1 is SEHNR, CDR2 FQNEAQ, per germline (reference sequence). The CDR3 nucleotides read TGTGCCAGCAGCTCGACAGGGATCGCGTACACCGGGGAGCTGTTTTTT. Protein: CASSSTGIAYTGELFF. The full variable domain, with the rest looked up from reference TRBV7-9 and TRBJ2-2, is DTGVSQNPRHKITKRGQNVTFRCDPISEHNRLYWYRQTLGQGPEFLTYFQNEAQLEKSRLLSDRFSAERPKGSFSTLEIQRTEQGDSAMYLCASSSTGIAYTGELFFGEGSRLTVL.

This rearrangement joins TRBV4-3 to TRBJ2-1; 9 positions agree with TRBD2. The V and J ends lost 0 bases and 7 bases, in that order; junction bases with no gene match: 10. Germline-derived CDR1 and CDR2 are LGHNA and YSLEER. The CDR3 is 17 residues long. CDR3 amino acids: CASSQEISGGVFNEQFF. The CDR3 DNA is TGCGCCAGCAGCCAAGAGATTAGCGGGGGAGTCTTTAATGAGCAGTTCTTC.

V gene TRBV11-2 combines with J gene TRBJ2-7; tentatively, D is TRBD2 (5 bases). CDR1 SGHAT and CDR2 FQNNGV come from the germline V gene. There are 14 residues in the CDR3. V gave up 5 bases and J gave up 6 bases, with 17 bases separating them. The CDR3 loop reads CASSPLPTTSEQYF. The CDR3 DNA sequence: TGTGCCAGCAGCCCCCTCCCGACTACGTCCGAGCAGTACTTC.

V and J are TRBV30 and TRBJ2-7; 9 bases map to TRBD2. The CDR3 is made up of 14 amino acids. CDR1 is GTSNPN, CDR2 SVGIG, per germline (reference sequence). V trimming: 2 bases; J trimming: 4 bases; junction bases outside the gene matches: 6. CDR3 DNA: TGTGCCTGGAGTAGTATTAGCGGGGGTTACGAGCAGTACTTC. Protein sequence: CAWSSISGGYEQYF.

This clone has a single count. The CDR3 sequence: CASSRYRGRTDTQYF. DNA of the CDR3: TGTGCCAGCAGTCGTTACAGGGGGCGAACAGATACGCAGTATTTT. The chain is built from TRBV28 and TRBJ2-3; 9 nucleotides align to TRBD1. The CDR3 has 15 amino acids. With V trimmed by 5 bases and J by 3 bases, 6 bases remained unmatched. Germline loops: CDR1 MDHEN, CDR2 SYDVKM. Variable domain in full (rest from reference TRBV28 and TRBJ2-3): DVKVTQSSRYLVKRTGEKVFLECVQDMDHENMFWYRQDPGLGLRLIYFSYDVKMKEKGDIPEGYSVSREKKERFSLILESASTNQTSMYLCASSRYRGRTDTQYFGPGTRLTVL.

This chain joins TRBV18 and TRBJ1-1, with D perhaps matching TRBD1 (5 bases). V lost 4 bases to trimming and J lost 5 bases, with 11 bases between them. CDR1 and CDR2 (germline): KGHSH, LQKENI. This CDR3 contains 13 residues. CDR3 in amino acids: CASSLTKGTEAFF. DNA for the CDR3: TGTGCCAGCTCACTGACGAAGGGGACTGAAGCTTTCTTT. Full variable domain (rest looked up from reference TRBV18 and TRBJ1-1): NAGVMQNPRHLVRRRGQEARLRCSPMKGHSHVYWYRQLPEEGLKFMVYLQKENIIDESGMPKERFSAEFPKEGPSILRIQQVVRGDSAAYFCASSLTKGTEAFFGQGTRLTVV.

V usage is TRBV4-3 and J usage is TRBJ2-5, with D possibly TRBD2 on 5 matching bases. Germline V CDR1 and CDR2: LGHNA, YSLEER. The CDR3 totals 14 residues. Trimming cost V 3 bases and J 2 bases, with 10 bases left between them. DNA of the CDR3: TGCGCCAGCAGCCAGACTATAGATCAAGAGACCCAGTACTTC. Its protein is CASSQTIDQETQYF.

This chain connects TRBV6-1 to TRBJ2-7; 8 nucleotides line up with TRBD2. Unmatched junction bases numbered 7, after V lost 5 bases and J lost 1 base. CDR1 is MNHNS and CDR2 is SASEGT in the germline V gene. There are 15 residues in the CDR3. The CDR3 spells CASSSLAGPSYEQYF. The CDR3 DNA follows: TGTGCCAGCAGTAGCCTAGCGGGCCCATCCTACGAGCAGTACTTC.

The sample holds one count of this clone. The chain couples TRBV27 to TRBJ2-7; D is perhaps TRBD1 (6 bases). The CDR3 is made up of 12 amino acids. V was cut by 7 bases and J by 5 bases, with 12 bases left in between. Germline-derived CDR1 and CDR2 are MNHEY and SMNVEV (reference sequence). CDR3 coding DNA: TGTGCCAGCATCCCAGGGGTGCACGAGCAGTACTTC. Amino acid sequence: CASIPGVHEQYF.